Each of the 10 T cell receptor beta chains below was sequenced from the same sample in a study of T cell changes during pregnancy in multiple sclerosis. The data were produced by immunoSEQ multiplex PCR, yet TCRdb's version contains in-frame clones alone and is incomplete. The table lists tens of thousands of clones, roughly 89% of them singletons. This specimen consisted of CD4+ T cells from peripheral blood mononuclear cells, obtained in the second trimester of pregnancy. These receptors originate from a female donor with multiple sclerosis, enrolled in a pregnancy study.

The gene calls are TRBV5-1 and TRBJ2-7; possibly TRBD1 for D (7 bases). Germline V gene sequence: CDR1 SGHRS, CDR2 YFSETQ. Trimming shortened V by 4 bases and J by 3 bases, and 17 bases separated the two germline ends. This CDR3 contains 15 residues. In DNA form, the CDR3 reads TGCGCCAGCAGCACGGTGGGGGGACAGATCTACGAGCAGTACTTC. Protein sequence: CASSTVGGQIYEQYF. Full variable domain (missing parts from reference TRBV5-1 and TRBJ2-7): KAGVTQTPRYLIKTRGQQVTLSCSPISGHRSVSWYQQTPGQGLQFLFEYFSETQRNKGNFPGRFSGRQFSNSRSEMNVSTLELGDSALYLCASSTVGGQIYEQYFGPGTRLTVT.

The chain couples TRBV19 to TRBJ2-2; 11 bases line up with TRBD2. V was clipped by 5 bases and J by 6 bases; unmatched bases: 8. Germline CDR1 and CDR2: LNHDA and SQIVND (reference sequence). CDR3 length: 16 amino acids. The CDR3 nucleotides are TGTGCCAGTAGTCAAACTAGCGGGGGCTCATCCGGGGAGCTGTTTTTT. It translates to CASSQTSGGSSGELFF. Complete variable domain (other parts from reference TRBV19 and TRBJ2-2): DGGITQSPKYLFRKEGQNVTLSCEQNLNHDAMYWYRQDPGQGLRLIYYSQIVNDFQKGDIAEGYSVSREKKESFPLTVTSAQKNPTAFYLCASSQTSGGSSGELFFGEGSRLTVL.

The gene calls are TRBV18 and TRBJ2-7; TRBD1 matches 9 bases. J lost 4 bases, V lost 6 bases, and 10 bases had no gene match. Germline V gene sequence: CDR1 KGHSH, CDR2 LQKENI. The CDR3 runs 15 residues. The CDR3 loop reads CASSLQGAYFYEQYF. For the CDR3, the DNA is TGTGCCAGCTCCCTACAGGGGGCCTATTTTTACGAGCAGTACTTC.

This chain uses TRBV10-1 with TRBJ2-1; 9 bases are a match to TRBD2. This CDR3 contains 16 residues. Germline trimming cut 0 bases from V and 4 bases from J; bases unmatched to any gene: 4. Germline CDR1 reads WNHNN; CDR2 reads SYGVQD (reference sequence). CDR3 sequence: CASSESVAGDYNEQFF. The CDR3 nucleotides read TGCGCCAGCAGTGAGTCGGTAGCGGGAGATTACAATGAGCAGTTCTTC.

The sample holds a few counts of this clone. The chain employs TRBV5-4 and TRBJ2-7; weak D call: TRBD1 (6 bases). The germline V and J ends were trimmed by 4 bases and 0 bases, with 14 bases remaining between them. This CDR3 comprises 15 residues. Per germline, CDR1 SGHNT and CDR2 YYREEE (reference sequence). CDR3 DNA sequence: TGTGCCAGCAGCCAGCCCTCACAGGGCTCCTACGAGCAGTACTTC. It specifies CASSQPSQGSYEQYF.

In DNA, the CDR3 is TGTGCCTCATCCGGGTCAAGCCAAGAGACCCAGTACTTC. It yields the protein CASSGSSQETQYF. The chain carries TRBV9 and TRBJ2-5; D is ambiguous. The CDR3 is 13 residues long. Germline assignment: CDR1 SGDLS and CDR2 YYNGEE. The V and J ends lost 10 bases and 1 base respectively, with 14 bases between them.

V and J are TRBV5-6 and TRBJ2-5, with 9 bases aligning to TRBD1. V dropped 3 bases and J dropped 4; count of bases not matched to a gene: 13. CDR3 length equals 17 residues. CDR1 is SGHDT and CDR2 is YYEEEE in the germline V gene. CDR3 protein: CASSWDRVGGFSETQYF. The CDR3 coding sequence is TGTGCCAGCAGCTGGGACAGGGTAGGGGGTTTTTCAGAGACCCAGTACTTC.

This clone was seen more than once but under ten times. Other DNA sequences in the same sample also yield this CDR3. The CDR3 protein is CASSIGTGSSYNSPLHF. Here the CDR3 DNA reads TGTGCCAGTAGTATCGGGACAGGGAGCTCCTATAATTCACCCCTCCACTTT. The chain links TRBV19 to TRBJ1-6; 9 nucleotides align to TRBD1. Germline CDR1 LNHDA, CDR2 SQIVND (reference sequence). The CDR3 is made up of 17 amino acids. After removal of 3 bases from V and 0 bases from J, the junction contained 3 bases not matched to a gene.

V and J are TRBV6-6 and TRBJ1-2; maybe TRBD1 (5 bases). Trimming removed 6 bases from V and 4 bases from J, with 21 bases in between. Germline V CDR1 and CDR2: MNHNY, SVGAGI (reference sequence). CDR3 length: 16 residues. The DNA of the CDR3 is TGTGCCAGCAGGAACGGGAGAGGGGAGTCGGTCTATGGCTACACCTTC. Translation gives CASRNGRGESVYGYTF.

The genes are TRBV19 and TRBJ2-2; 7 bases align to TRBD2. V trimming: 5 bases; J trimming: 7 bases; junction bases outside the gene matches: 4. Germline loops: CDR1 LNHDA, CDR2 SQIVND (reference sequence). The CDR3 loop spans 13 amino acids. The CDR3 DNA is TGTGCCAGTAGTGGGGGGGATAGCGGGGAGCTGTTTTTT. Protein sequence: CASSGGDSGELFF.